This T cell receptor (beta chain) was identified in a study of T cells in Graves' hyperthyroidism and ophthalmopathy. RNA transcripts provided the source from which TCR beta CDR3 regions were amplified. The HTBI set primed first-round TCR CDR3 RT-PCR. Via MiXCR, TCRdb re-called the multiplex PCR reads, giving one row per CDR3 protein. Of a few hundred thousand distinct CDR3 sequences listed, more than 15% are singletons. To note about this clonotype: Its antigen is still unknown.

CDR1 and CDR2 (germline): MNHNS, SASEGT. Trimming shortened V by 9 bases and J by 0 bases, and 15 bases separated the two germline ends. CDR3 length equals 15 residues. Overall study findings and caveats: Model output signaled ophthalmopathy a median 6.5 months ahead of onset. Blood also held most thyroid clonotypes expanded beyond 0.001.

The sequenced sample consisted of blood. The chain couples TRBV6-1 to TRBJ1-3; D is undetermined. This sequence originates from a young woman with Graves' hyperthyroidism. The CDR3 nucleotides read TGTGCCAGTCGGCATCGAGGGCTCTCTGGAAACACCATATATTTT. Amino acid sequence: CASRHRGLSGNTIYF.